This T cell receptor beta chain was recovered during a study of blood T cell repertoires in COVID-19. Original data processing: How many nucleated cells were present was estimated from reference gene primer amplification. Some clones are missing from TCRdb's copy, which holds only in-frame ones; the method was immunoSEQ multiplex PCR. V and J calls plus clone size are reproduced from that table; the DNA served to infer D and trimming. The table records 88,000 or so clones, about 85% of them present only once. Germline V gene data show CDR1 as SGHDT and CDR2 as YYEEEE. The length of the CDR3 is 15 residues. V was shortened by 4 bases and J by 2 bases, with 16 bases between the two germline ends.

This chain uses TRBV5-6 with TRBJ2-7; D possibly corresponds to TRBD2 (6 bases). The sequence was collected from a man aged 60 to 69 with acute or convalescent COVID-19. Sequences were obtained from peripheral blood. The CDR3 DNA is TGTGCCAGCAGCCTCCCGACGGGAGCCACCTACGAGCAGTACTTC. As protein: CASSLPTGATYEQYF.